Listed below are T cell receptor beta chains from one sample, sequenced in a study of T-cell memory formation after mild COVID-19. One entry per CDR3 protein, called by TCRdb with MiXCR from the 5' RACE reads. The table shows about 320,000 distinct CDR3 sequences, with around 15% occurring only once. The sample taken for sequencing was PBMCs or a T cell subset sorted from them (not recorded which). The origin of the receptors is a man younger than 30 who had mild COVID-19 (a few samples of this study predate the infection). Cell type and time point are not known. The CDR3 runs from the conserved cysteine through the conserved F or W. D genes are given only for firm matches. Only part of the rows carry a size: once, few, many, or a class if the clone is expanded.

size,V,D,J,CDR3,DNA
few,TRBV24-1,.,TRBJ2-2,CATSTVRITGELFF,TGTGCCACCAGTACGGTCAGGATCACCGGGGAGCTGTTTTTT
few,TRBV12-3/TRBV12-4,.,TRBJ2-2,CASRVMTGELFF,TGTGCCAGCAGGGTCATGACCGGGGAGCTGTTTTTT
many,TRBV7-8,TRBD2,TRBJ2-1,CASSLGTSGANEQFF,TGTGCCAGCAGCTTAGGGACTAGCGGGGCGAATGAGCAGTTCTTC
many,TRBV4-3,.,TRBJ2-2,CASSLYRGRANTGELFF,TGCGCCAGCAGCCTGTATAGGGGAAGAGCGAACACCGGGGAGCTGTTTTTT
few,TRBV5-1,TRBD1,TRBJ1-1,CASSLETGGYTEAFF,TGCGCCAGCAGCTTGGAAACAGGGGGCTACACTGAAGCTTTCTTT
few,TRBV5-1,TRBD1,TRBJ1-1,CASSPLTGGNTEAFF,TGCGCCAGCAGCCCATTGACAGGGGGGAACACTGAAGCTTTCTTT
.,TRBV7-2,.,TRBJ1-1,CASTRQTGDSEAFF,TGTGCCAGCACCCGACAAACCGGGGACTCTGAAGCTTTCTTT
few,TRBV5-1,.,TRBJ2-7,CASSQDSLRSYEQYF,TGCGCCAGCAGTCAAGACTCCCTCCGCTCCTACGAGCAGTACTTC
few,TRBV14,.,TRBJ2-3,CASSQERDTQYF,TGTGCCAGCAGCCAAGAGAGGGATACGCAGTATTTT
.,TRBV5-1,TRBD1,TRBJ2-3,CASRFGTGVGDTQYF,TGCGCCAGCAGGTTCGGGACAGGGGTGGGCGATACGCAGTATTTT
many,TRBV4-2,.,TRBJ2-5,CASSQDLNSQETQYF,TGTGCCAGCAGCCAAGATCTAAACTCGCAAGAGACCCAGTACTTC
.,TRBV4-2,.,TRBJ1-4,CASSQAGGSKEKLFF,TGTGCCAGCAGCCAGGCCGGGGGCAGTAAAGAAAAACTGTTTTTT
.,TRBV9,.,TRBJ1-4,CASSVVPQHPNEKLFF,TGTGCCAGCAGCGTAGTCCCTCAGCACCCTAATGAAAAACTGTTTTTT
many,TRBV5-1,.,TRBJ1-2,CASTTSTGMGYGYTF,TGCGCCAGCACCACAAGTACAGGGATGGGATACGGCTACACCTTC
many,TRBV4-2,.,TRBJ2-1,CASSRRSRGEGSNEQFF,TGTGCCAGCAGCCGTAGGAGTAGGGGGGAAGGTAGCAATGAGCAGTTCTTC
.,TRBV19,.,TRBJ1-6,CATGFDSNSPLHF,TGTGCCACCGGCTTCGACAGTAATTCACCCCTCCACTTT
few,TRBV20-1,.,TRBJ2-7,CSAKGGLSYEQYF,TGCAGTGCTAAGGGCGGACTCTCCTACGAGCAGTACTTC
.,TRBV18,.,TRBJ1-6,CASSPNEGFGSPLHF,TGTGCCAGCTCACCCAATGAGGGATTCGGTTCACCCCTCCACTTT
.,TRBV4-3,.,TRBJ1-2,CASSPVGTGPWGYTF,TGCGCCAGCAGCCCCGTGGGAACAGGCCCCTGGGGCTACACCTTC
many,TRBV10-3,.,TRBJ2-1,CAARGINYNEQFF,TGTGCCGCCCGGGGGATAAACTACAATGAGCAGTTCTTC
.,TRBV11-2,.,TRBJ2-2,CASSLGGQGQTGELFF,TGTGCCAGCAGCTTAGGAGGGCAGGGTCAAACCGGGGAGCTGTTTTTT
few,TRBV18,.,TRBJ2-5,CASSASLGETQYF,TGTGCCAGCTCCGCATCTCTAGGGGAGACCCAGTACTTC
.,TRBV20-1,.,TRBJ2-1,CSAWGRGREQFF,TGCAGTGCTTGGGGTAGAGGGAGAGAGCAGTTCTTC
few,TRBV14,TRBD1,TRBJ1-2,CASSQGTGGYGYTF,TGTGCCAGCAGCCAAGGGACAGGGGGCTATGGCTACACCTTC
.,TRBV4-3,.,TRBJ2-1,CASSQSPILGHEQFF,TGCGCCAGCAGCCAAAGCCCGATTCTCGGCCATGAGCAGTTCTTC
few,TRBV29-1,.,TRBJ2-5,CSVDRQRQETQYF,TGCAGCGTTGATCGTCAACGCCAAGAGACCCAGTACTTC
.,TRBV7-6,TRBD1,TRBJ1-5,CASSLTRQGQPQHF,TGTGCCAGCAGCTTAACCCGACAGGGGCAGCCCCAGCATTTT
.,TRBV29-1,.,TRBJ1-1,CSAGRGAEAFF,TGCAGCGCCGGGAGGGGAGCTGAAGCTTTCTTT
few,TRBV12-3/TRBV12-4,.,TRBJ1-1,CASSFRAPGTEAFF,TGTGCCAGCAGTTTTAGGGCCCCGGGCACTGAAGCTTTCTTT
.,TRBV6-2/TRBV6-3,.,TRBJ1-1,CASSYSGTSEAFF,TGTGCCAGCAGTTACTCGGGGACATCTGAAGCTTTCTTT
.,TRBV21-1,.,TRBJ2-5,CASREGGQVETQYF,TGTGCCAGCAGGGAAGGAGGACAGGTTGAGACCCAGTACTTC
.,TRBV7-8,.,TRBJ1-1,CASSLDKTYMNTEAFF,TGTGCCAGCAGCTTAGACAAGACCTACATGAACACTGAAGCTTTCTTT
few,TRBV15,TRBD1,TRBJ2-5,CATSSWTGALQETQYF,TGTGCCACCAGCAGTTGGACAGGGGCCCTTCAAGAGACCCAGTACTTC
.,TRBV3-1,TRBD1,TRBJ1-5,CASSRGQGAPGNQPQHF,TGTGCCAGCAGTCGCGGACAGGGGGCGCCTGGGAATCAGCCCCAGCATTTT
.,TRBV5-1,.,TRBJ2-5,CASSLDPGTGQETQYF,TGCGCCAGCAGCTTGGACCCTGGGACGGGCCAAGAGACCCAGTACTTC
.,TRBV4-2,.,TRBJ2-5,CASSQEMGWGETQYF,TGTGCCAGCAGCCAAGAGATGGGGTGGGGAGAGACCCAGTACTTC
.,TRBV12-3/TRBV12-4,TRBD1,TRBJ2-7,CASSRQGLEQYF,TGTGCCAGCAGTCGACAGGGTCTGGAGCAGTACTTC
few,TRBV7-2,.,TRBJ2-1,CASSQTGTNEQFF,TGTGCCAGCAGCCAGACCGGGACCAATGAGCAGTTCTTC
few,TRBV4-1,.,TRBJ2-1,CASSQPLRGGLNEQFF,TGCGCCAGCAGCCAGCCTCTGAGGGGGGGGCTTAATGAGCAGTTCTTC
few,TRBV7-9,.,TRBJ1-2,CASGLPDYTF,TGTGCCAGCGGGCTTCCCGACTACACCTTC
few,TRBV29-1,.,TRBJ2-5,CSVEDGLARETQYF,TGCAGCGTTGAAGATGGGCTAGCGAGGGAGACCCAGTACTTC
.,TRBV7-2,TRBD2,TRBJ2-2,CASSLGVSGGRVTGELFF,TGTGCCAGCAGCTTAGGTGTCAGCGGGGGCCGAGTTACCGGGGAGCTGTTTTTT